This T cell receptor beta chain was captured by sequencing in a study of control samples from healthy donors and cancer patients. The data were produced by immunoSEQ multiplex PCR, yet TCRdb's version contains in-frame clones alone and is incomplete. The table has 84,000 or so clones, roughly nine tenths seen once; the top ten hold 17%. V gave up 0 bases and J gave up 7 bases; unmatched junction bases: 8. Germline V CDR1 and CDR2: SGDLS, YYNGEE. This CDR3 spans 16 amino acids. The sequenced material came from blood. This chain links TRBV9 with TRBJ2-1, with 9 nucleotides matching TRBD2. The TCR was taken from a man aged 45-65 years in good health. The CDR3: CASSVAPSGGRNEQFF. CDR3 coding DNA: TGTGCCAGCAGCGTAGCTCCCAGCGGGGGGAGAAATGAGCAGTTCTTC.